The sequence of this T cell receptor beta chain was determined in a study of sequential checkpoint blockade in melanoma. At the level of the study: More than 20 patients had tumor biopsies before treatment and at week 13. Study-wide findings and caveats: PD-L1 staining and CD8+ counts, not mutational load, tracked tumor T-cell clonality.

V was shortened by 3 bases and J by 8 bases, with 9 bases between the two germline ends. Per germline, CDR1 MDHEN and CDR2 SYDVKM. CDR3 length: 12 amino acids. Regarding this clone: Its antigen is still unknown.

Repertoires were generated with immunoSEQ multiplex PCR, while TCRdb's copy carries only in-frame clones and drops some. The sample consists of thousands of clones, approximately 23% of them appearing once. Treatment specified: randomized to nivolumab then ipilimumab (arm A) or the reverse (arm B). The gene calls are TRBV28 and TRBJ2-3; unclear D gene. This specimen was tumor tissue (inferred from file names), taken from a patient given nivolumab and ipilimumab in sequence. This receptor was taken from a human donor with melanoma. CDR3 bases: TGTGCCAGCAGTTTGCCCTTGGGTACGCAGTATTTT. Amino acid sequence: CASSLPLGTQYF.